What follows are 30 T cell receptor beta chains derived from one specimen sequenced in a study of T cells expressing NK-cell markers. TCRdb reprocessed the 5' RACE reads and stores each CDR3 protein as one record, lacking DNA. The data show about 410,000 distinct CDR3 sequences, and the top ten clones hold over 8.5%. The sample consisted of blood T cells: a sorted CD56 or NKG2C T cell subset, CD4+ or CD8+ T cells, or bulk PBMC T cells (not recorded which). The receptors were sampled from a woman aged 45-65 years in good health.

V usage is TRBV12-3 or TRBV12-4 and J usage is TRBJ2-1; the TCRdb D gene call, TRBD2, has no DNA to confirm it. The CDR3 length is 15 residues. CDR3 loop: CASTPSGRAGVEQFF.

The chain joins TRBV27 to TRBJ2-5; TCRdb's D call, TRBD2, is unchecked because there is no DNA. Germline CDR1 is MNHEY and CDR2 is SMNVEV (reference sequence). CDR3 length equals 17 residues. The CDR3 loop is CASSPWRGLADVGSQYF.

V and J are TRBV7-3 and TRBJ1-1. The CDR3 has 13 residues. The V gene's germline CDR1 is SGHTA and CDR2 FQGTGA. The CDR3 sequence: CASSTGRESEAFF.

V and J are TRBV10-3 and TRBJ1-2. Germline CDR1 is ENHRY and CDR2 is SYGVKD. This CDR3 contains 11 residues. The CDR3 is CATGNGYGYTF.

The chain employs TRBV29-1 and TRBJ2-1; TCRdb outputs TRBD2, but without DNA this stays unchecked. The CDR3 contains 14 residues. CDR1 SQVTM and CDR2 ANQGSEA come from the germline V gene. CDR3 amino acids: CSVGAGVSYNEQFF.

This chain links TRBV12-3 or TRBV12-4 with TRBJ2-1; TCRdb returns TRBD2, unconfirmable since there is no DNA. The CDR3 totals 16 residues. The CDR3 loop reads CASSPLAGGFYNEQFF.

This chain connects TRBV5-6 to TRBJ2-1; the D call from TCRdb, TRBD2, cannot be confirmed without DNA. The CDR3 extends over 19 amino acids. Germline loops: CDR1 SGHDT, CDR2 YYEEEE. The CDR3 here is CASSSSRQELAGGRNEQFF.

CDR3 sequence: CASSLEGGAGEKLFF. This chain links TRBV7-6 with TRBJ1-4; the TCRdb D gene call, TRBD1, has no DNA to confirm it. Germline V gene lookup returns CDR1 SGHVS and CDR2 FNYEAQ. This CDR3 contains 15 residues.

The genes are TRBV29-1 and TRBJ2-1; checking the TCRdb D call of TRBD2 is not possible without DNA. The CDR3 loop spans 12 amino acids. CDR1 and CDR2 (germline): SQVTM, ANQGSEA. CDR3 in amino acids: CSVRREVNEQFF.

The V and J genes are TRBV2 and TRBJ2-1; TCRdb picks TRBD1, but there is no DNA to check that call. This CDR3 has 17 residues. Germline-derived CDR1 and CDR2 are SNHLY and FYNNEI. CDR3 sequence: CASSGYQKRTPRIVQFF.

This chain joins TRBV7-2 and TRBJ2-7; TCRdb gives TRBD1 as the D gene, but with no DNA this cannot be confirmed. The CDR3 totals 16 residues. CDR1 is SGHTA, CDR2 FQGNSA, per germline. CDR3 protein: CASSPREDREIYEQYF.

The rearrangement joins TRBV7-8 to TRBJ2-1; checking the TCRdb D call of TRBD1 is not possible without DNA. The CDR3 has 16 residues. The germline gives CDR1 SGHVS, CDR2 FQNEAQ. The chain's CDR3 is CASSSETGTIYNEQFF.

J is TRBJ2-1 and V is TRBV11-2; TCRdb's assignment of TRBD2 cannot be checked, as there is no DNA. Germline loops: CDR1 SGHAT, CDR2 FQNNGV. The CDR3 runs to 15 residues. CDR3 loop: CASSLQASGGNEQFF.

This chain joins TRBV25-1 and TRBJ1-6. The CDR3 totals 13 residues. In germline, CDR1 is MGHDK, CDR2 SYGVNS. The CDR3 loop is CASSFDFNSPLHF.

The genes are TRBV7-2 and TRBJ2-3; TCRdb indicates TRBD1, and absent DNA this call remains unverified. The CDR3 is 16 residues long. CDR1 and CDR2 (germline): SGHTA, FQGNSA. CDR3 in amino acids: CASSLDWSAVPGTQYF.

The chain is built from TRBV5-1 and TRBJ2-3; no DNA is available, so the TRBD1 call from TCRdb remains unchecked. The CDR3 extends over 16 amino acids. Germline assignment: CDR1 SGHRS and CDR2 YFSETQ. Here the CDR3 reads CASRDTAGPSTDTQYF.

The chain has TRBV12-3 or TRBV12-4 and TRBJ1-1. The CDR3 contains 13 residues. This CDR3 reads CASIIIGNTEAFF.

The chain carries TRBV5-1 and TRBJ2-3; there is no DNA to check the TCRdb D call of TRBD1. The CDR3 totals 15 residues. Germline lookup yields CDR1 SGHRS and CDR2 YFSETQ. The CDR3 sequence: CASSLRQGETDTQYF.

V and J are TRBV20-1 and TRBJ2-3; TCRdb's D call, TRBD2, is unchecked because there is no DNA. CDR3 length: 15 amino acids. Germline V gives CDR1 DFQATT, CDR2 SNEGSKA (reference sequence). This CDR3 is CSASGLVGSSDTQYF.

The chain is built from TRBV3-1 and TRBJ2-2. Germline V lookup: CDR1 LGHDT, CDR2 YNNKEL (reference sequence). The length of the CDR3 is 18 residues. This chain's CDR3 is CASSQEGFMKRNTGELFF.

CDR3 protein: CASSRGLPNEQFF. This chain links TRBV11-3 with TRBJ2-1; TCRdb's D gene call, TRBD2, goes unchecked for lack of DNA. From germline, CDR1 is SGHNT and CDR2 YENEEA. This CDR3 has 13 amino acids.

This chain links TRBV20-1 with TRBJ2-1; there is no DNA to check the TCRdb D call of TRBD1. Germline-derived CDR1 and CDR2 are DFQATT and SNEGSKA (reference sequence). The CDR3 runs to 16 residues. The CDR3 spells CSASNSRDRKRSEQFF.

The chain uses TRBV10-3 and TRBJ2-7; the TCRdb D gene call, TRBD1, has no DNA to confirm it. Per the germline V gene, CDR1 is ENHRY and CDR2 is SYGVKD. The CDR3 contains 14 residues. The CDR3 loop reads CAIRRDRSFHEQYF.

V is TRBV5-1 and J is TRBJ1-4; TCRdb proposes TRBD1, but this gene call is untestable without DNA. Germline loops: CDR1 SGHRS, CDR2 YFSETQ. This CDR3 has 14 residues. The CDR3 here is CASSQQGAVEKLFF.

The genes are TRBV9 and TRBJ2-3; lacking DNA, the TRBD2 call made by TCRdb goes unchecked. CDR1 is SGDLS, CDR2 YYNGEE, per germline. This CDR3 has 20 amino acids. The CDR3 protein is CASSAPGLAGGPSGTDTQYF.

The chain uses TRBV24-1 and TRBJ1-5; TCRdb gives TRBD1 as the D gene, but with no DNA this cannot be confirmed. The germline gives CDR1 KGHDR, CDR2 SFDVKD. The CDR3 consists of 14 residues. The CDR3 here is CATRGTGHNQPQHF.

The chain has TRBV7-2 and TRBJ2-3; TCRdb's assignment of TRBD1 cannot be checked, as there is no DNA. The CDR3 spans 15 residues. Germline V gene data show CDR1 as SGHTA and CDR2 as FQGNSA. The CDR3 sequence: CASSSLRQDKGLQYF.

The rearrangement uses TRBV5-6 and TRBJ2-2; TCRdb selects TRBD2, and the lack of DNA leaves this call unchecked. Germline CDR1 and CDR2: SGHDT and YYEEEE. This CDR3 contains 16 residues. The CDR3 reads CASSKLAGVRTGELFF.

The V and J genes are TRBV2 and TRBJ2-5; without DNA, the TCRdb call of TRBD2 cannot be checked. The CDR3 runs to 13 residues. CDR1 is SNHLY, CDR2 FYNNEI, per germline. This CDR3 reads CASSEPRTPAKYF.

The V call is TRBV20-1, the J call TRBJ1-4. The CDR3 is 14 residues long. Germline CDR1 DFQATT, CDR2 SNEGSKA (reference sequence). CDR3 region: CSARDRQHREKLFF.